The 16 T cell receptor beta chains below come from one sample, sequenced in a study of T cells in Graves' hyperthyroidism and ophthalmopathy. Amplification of TCR beta CDR3 regions was performed using RNA transcripts as template. The TCR CDR3 first-round RT-PCR relied on the HTBI primer set. TCRdb ran MiXCR on the multiplex PCR reads and lists one entry per CDR3 protein. The sample has approximately 640,000 distinct CDR3 sequences, 17% seen once. The specimen sequenced was blood. These receptors were collected from a man over 45 with Graves' hyperthyroidism.

A note on this clonotype: One junction end does not reproduce the germline sequence, and a read error may be involved. V and J are TRBV5-5 and TRBJ2-5, with 8 bases aligning to TRBD2. The germline CDR1 and CDR2 sequences are SGHKS and YYEKEE (reference sequence). The CDR3 sequence is 16 residues long. In nucleotides, the CDR3 is TGCGCCAGCAGCGCCTCCCCGGGGGGGCGGGGAGAGACCCAGTACTTC. This gives the protein CASSASPGGRGETQYF. Full variable domain (remainder filled in from reference TRBV5-5 and TRBJ2-5): DAGVTQSPTHLIKTRGQQVTLRCSPISGHKSVSWYQQVLGQGPQFIFQYYEKEERGRGNFPDRFSARQFPNYSSELNVNALLLGDSALYLCASSASPGGRGETQYFGPGTRLLVL.

The chain couples TRBV4-3 to TRBJ2-1; 7 bases are a match to TRBD2. Trimming took 3 bases from V and 3 from J; bases not matched to a gene: 5. The CDR3 totals 15 residues. From germline, CDR1 is LGHNA and CDR2 YSLEER. CDR3 coding DNA: TGCGCCAGCAGCCAGGGAGTAGCGGGCTACAATGAGCAGTTCTTC. This sequence encodes CASSQGVAGYNEQFF.

Note on this clonotype: Being one base from a much bigger clone, this may be a read error. A read error is likely, as this CDR3 ends without the conserved phenylalanine or tryptophan. The gene calls are TRBV27 and TRBJ2-1; D might be TRBD1 or TRBD2, each matching 5 bases. The ends were cut back, 6 bases at V and 6 bases at J, with 12 bases in the middle. From germline, CDR1 is MNHEY and CDR2 SMNVEV (reference sequence). The CDR3 is 13 residues long. CDR3 nucleotide sequence: TGTGCCAGCAGCCTCCTTGGGGGCAATGAGCAGTTCTCC. Its translation: CASSLLGGNEQFS.

The rearrangement links TRBV19 to TRBJ2-5; the match to TRBD2 covers 8 bases. CDR1 LNHDA and CDR2 SQIVND come from the germline V gene (reference sequence). V lost 7 bases to trimming and J lost 1 base; unmatched junction nucleotides: 5. The CDR3 spans 14 residues. CDR3 nucleotide sequence: TGTGCCAGTAAAAGGACTAGCAGCCAAGAGACCCAGTACTTC. This sequence encodes CASKRTSSQETQYF.

CDR3 protein: CASSPNMDGFTGELFF. CDR3 in DNA: TGTGCCAGCAGCCCTAATATGGACGGATTCACCGGGGAGCTGTTTTTT. The chain joins TRBV11-2 to TRBJ2-2; D is undetermined. Trimming shortened V by 5 bases and J by 4 bases, and 17 bases separated the two germline ends. The CDR3 length is 16 residues. Germline CDR1 SGHAT, CDR2 FQNNGV.

This clonotype occurred many times. This rearrangement joins TRBV20-1 to TRBJ2-6; D not resolved. Trimming shortened V by 3 bases and J by 0 bases, and 9 bases separated the two germline ends. This CDR3 is built from 15 residues. The germline V gene encodes CDR1 DFQATT and CDR2 SNEGSKA (reference sequence). The CDR3 DNA follows: TGCAGTGCTAGGCAAGTTGACTCTGGGGCCAACGTCCTGACTTTC. The encoded protein is CSARQVDSGANVLTF.

This clonotype was picked up many times. V and J are TRBV27 and TRBJ2-1, with TRBD2 matching 9 bases. The CDR3 spans 15 residues. Looked up from germline, CDR1 is MNHEY and CDR2 is SMNVEV (reference sequence). V shed 3 bases, J shed 4 bases, and the junction held 4 bases outside the gene matches. CDR3 loop: CASSFIAGEYNEQFF. DNA of the CDR3: TGTGCCAGCAGTTTTATAGCGGGAGAGTACAATGAGCAGTTCTTC.

CDR3 region: CASGDRGEQFF. CDR3 DNA sequence: TGTGCCAGCGGGGACAGGGGAGAGCAGTTCTTC. This chain links TRBV27 with TRBJ2-1; 10 positions agree with TRBD1. The germline CDR1 and CDR2 sequences are MNHEY and SMNVEV (reference sequence). The J segment lost 10 bases and the V segment lost 8 bases, leaving 2 bases of the junction unmatched. This CDR3 region has 11 residues.

The V call is TRBV30, the J call TRBJ2-7; D is uncertain. The germline CDR1 and CDR2 sequences are GTSNPN and SVGIG (reference sequence). This CDR3 comprises 11 residues. Written as DNA, the CDR3 is TGTGTCGGTTGGTATTCCTACGAGCAGTACTTC. Encoded protein: CVGWYSYEQYF.

This clonotype was seen many times. The rearrangement uses TRBV28 and TRBJ1-5, with D possibly being TRBD1 (5 bases). Trimming cost V 4 bases and J 4 bases, with 11 bases left between them. The CDR3 covers 14 residues. From germline, CDR1 is MDHEN and CDR2 SYDVKM. Here the CDR3 DNA reads TGTGCCAGCAGTTCGCCGGGACCGAATCAGCCCCAGCATTTT. It specifies CASSSPGPNQPQHF. Full variable domain (missing parts from reference TRBV28 and TRBJ1-5): DVKVTQSSRYLVKRTGEKVFLECVQDMDHENMFWYRQDPGLGLRLIYFSYDVKMKEKGDIPEGYSVSREKKERFSLILESASTNQTSMYLCASSSPGPNQPQHFGDGTRLSIL.

The table lists this clonotype with many counts. The chain uses TRBV3-1 and TRBJ1-5, with 12 bases identical to TRBD1. Germline values: CDR1 LGHDT, CDR2 YNNKEL (reference sequence). V lost 5 bases to trimming and J lost 4 bases; unmatched junction nucleotides: 3. This CDR3 contains 15 residues. The CDR3 reads CASSTGQGANQPQHF. Written as DNA, the CDR3 is TGTGCCAGCAGCACGGGACAGGGGGCGAATCAGCCCCAGCATTTT.

This clonotype appeared a few times. In DNA form, the CDR3 reads TGTGCCAGCAGCTTGATGACTGGAGGAGATACGCAGTATTTT. Its translation: CASSLMTGGDTQYF. The gene calls are TRBV5-8 and TRBJ2-3; TRBD2 might be the D (5 bases). The CDR3 length is 14 residues. Germline V gene lookup returns CDR1 SGHTS and CDR2 YDEGEE. V shed 1 base and J shed 5 bases, with 11 bases lying between them.

Ten or more counts support this clonotype. The V gene is TRBV30, the J gene TRBJ2-1, with unresolved D. The germline gives CDR1 GTSNPN, CDR2 SVGIG (reference sequence). The germline V and J ends were trimmed by 0 bases and 8 bases, with 5 bases remaining between them. The CDR3 covers 11 residues. CDR3 amino acids: CAWSVRYEQFF. CDR3 sequence (DNA): TGTGCCTGGAGTGTAAGGTATGAGCAGTTCTTC.

This clonotype was seen a few times. The chain joins TRBV30 to TRBJ2-1; the match to TRBD2 covers 14 bases. The CDR3 is made up of 16 amino acids. Germline trimming cut 0 bases from V and 10 bases from J; bases unmatched to any gene: 8. The germline gives CDR1 GTSNPN, CDR2 SVGIG (reference sequence). The CDR3 DNA reads as TGTGCCTGGAGTGTAGGACTAGCGGGAGGACAGAAGGAGCAGTTCTTC. Protein product: CAWSVGLAGGQKEQFF.

This clonotype was seen ten or more times. The chain employs TRBV20-1 and TRBJ1-2; TRBD1 might be the D (6 bases). Trimming took 7 bases from V and 6 from J, leaving 15 bases between them. This CDR3 comprises 12 residues. Germline V gene data show CDR1 as DFQATT and CDR2 as SNEGSKA (reference sequence). The CDR3 loop is CSGGALEDGYTF. The CDR3 region has the DNA TGCAGTGGGGGGGCGCTTGAGGATGGCTACACCTTC.

This clonotype was picked up many times. The chain has TRBV20-1 and TRBJ2-7, with TRBD1 matching 7 bases. The V and J ends lost 5 bases and 0 bases, in that order; junction bases with no gene match: 4. CDR3 size: 13 residues. The V gene's germline CDR1 is DFQATT and CDR2 SNEGSKA (reference sequence). As DNA, the CDR3 is TGCAGTGCTCCCGGGACAGACTCCTACGAGCAGTACTTC. This translates into CSAPGTDSYEQYF.